This entry describes one TCR beta chain. It has no known antigen specificity. Nothing much larger sits one base from this clone, and base qualities are not available. In Seattle, one collaborating source enrolled patients while the infection was active and tracked those patients longitudinally over the course of disease. The collaborating institutions used their own protocols to collect whole blood in K2EDTA tubes. For TCRbeta analysis, collaborators shipped samples in one of three forms: frozen whole blood, isolated PBMCs, or DNA extracted from either of those sample types. Trimming removed 6 bases from V and 7 bases from J, leaving 17 bases between the germline ends. CDR1 and CDR2 (SGHDT, YYEEEE) derive from the germline V gene. The CDR3, cysteine through phenylalanine, is 14 amino acids long. Only the CDR3 DNA stays, 42 bases, in frame from base 1. TCRbeta CDR3 regions were amplified from genomic DNA by means of the immunoSEQ Assay, a bias-controlled multiplex PCR. For the original study's pipeline: The number of nucleated cells in each sample was estimated from the amplification of reference gene primers within the assay. To quantify the absolute abundance of each unique TCRbeta CDR3 rearrangement, sequence reads were collapsed and filtered. For each sample, productive Simpson clonality was calculated as the square root of Simpson's diversity index across productive rearrangements. The table was pulled from immuneACCESS by TCRdb, which kept in-frame rearrangements only. Such tables lose some clones; where checked, under half of the loss comes from unresolved V genes, and the rest has no known cause. The DNA was the basis for D and trimming; V, J and clone size are from that table. The sample table records around 200,000 clones; 70% to 80% of these occur just once. Roughly 5.7% of the sample is held by the ten biggest clonotypes.

This sample is part of a study of blood T cell repertoires in COVID-19 (dated by TCRdb to the early 2020s). Looking at the study overall: Samples from collaborators originated in the United States, Italy and Spain and spanned both the acute and convalescent phases of COVID-19. Deeply sampled blood TCRbeta repertoires from subjects exposed to, actively infected with, or recovered from COVID-19 were included in the dataset. A freely available public database, intended as a resource for researchers studying the immune response to SARS-CoV-2, is where the repertoires were released. A de-identified subject ID, COVID-19 status, age in years and sex were almost always included in the sample metadata. The material from the prospective study consisted of cDNA or gDNA derived from T cells, B-cell-depleted T cells, or PBMCs. Samples came from the ongoing ImmuneRACE study (first 160 participants) plus 1,254 subjects from 6 global collaborators. Where available, HLA class I and class II types were obtained from metadata supplied by the sample provider rather than from assay-based typing. Overall study outcomes, separate from this receptor: How much clinical and demographic metadata was included differed by source and by participant, and the metadata was provided uncurated.

The sequence was collected from a woman aged 40 to 50 with COVID-19, enrolled during active disease. The chain uses TRBV5-6 and TRBJ2-1, with TRBD2 perhaps the D gene, on 6 matching bases. Sequences were obtained from peripheral blood. The sequenced DNA: TGTGCCAGCATTAGCGGTGCCATCCATAATGAGCAGTTCTTC. It translates to CASISGAIHNEQFF. With the rest looked up from the reference TRBV5-6 and TRBJ2-1 genes rather than sequenced, the full variable domain is DAGVTQSPTHLIKTRGQQVTLRCSPKSGHDTVSWYQQALGQGPQFIFQYYEEEERQRGNFPDRFSGHQFPNYSSELNVNALLLGDSALYLCASISGAIHNEQFFGPGTRLTVL.